A selection of T cell receptor beta chains follows, all from one sample in a study of blood T cell repertoires in COVID-19. TCRdb's table, derived via immunoSEQ multiplex PCR, lists solely in-frame clones and lacks some. In the table there are about 98,000 clones, 82% of which are singletons. Material for sequencing was peripheral blood. Receptors were obtained from a man aged 80 or over with acute or convalescent COVID-19. CDR3s include the opening cysteine and the closing phenylalanine or tryptophan. Fields, in order: V gene, clone size, D gene, J gene, CDR3 DNA, CDR3 protein. D genes are given only for firm matches. Not every row has a clone size; where given, it reads once, few, many or a size class.

V: TRBV2; size: -; D: -; J: TRBJ1-1; DNA: TGTGCCAGCACCCTTAGGTCCAAGGGGTCGACTGAAGCTTTCTTT; CDR3: CASTLRSKGSTEAFF
V: TRBV9; size: once; D: TRBD1; J: TRBJ1-5; DNA: TGTGCCAGCAGCGACCGGACAGGTCAAGGGCCCCAGCATTTT; CDR3: CASSDRTGQGPQHF
V: TRBV7-9; size: few; D: -; J: TRBJ1-1; DNA: TGTGCCAGCAGCTTGTCACAGATGAACACTGAAGCTTTCTTT; CDR3: CASSLSQMNTEAFF
V: TRBV9; size: -; D: TRBD1; J: TRBJ2-3; DNA: TGTGCCAGCAGCGTAGAAACAGGGGGCACCGCGGTGGATACGCAGTATTTT; CDR3: CASSVETGGTAVDTQYF
V: TRBV9; size: -; D: -; J: TRBJ2-7; DNA: TGTGCCAGCAGCGACTCACACGAGCAGTACTTC; CDR3: CASSDSHEQYF
V: TRBV6-1; size: many; D: TRBD2; J: TRBJ2-2; DNA: TGTGCCAGCAGTGCAGGACTAGCGGGAGTTATTCCCCCGCTGTTTTTT; CDR3: CASSAGLAGVIPPLFF
V: TRBV6-2/TRBV6-3; size: few; D: TRBD1; J: TRBJ1-1; DNA: TGTGCCAGCAGCCCAACAGGGGGCACTGAAGCTTTCTTT; CDR3: CASSPTGGTEAFF
V: TRBV2; size: -; D: TRBD2; J: TRBJ2-7; DNA: TGTGCCAGCAAAGTAGCGGGGTCCGCCTACGAGCAGTACTTC; CDR3: CASKVAGSAYEQYF
V: TRBV24-1; size: -; D: TRBD2; J: TRBJ2-3; DNA: TGTGCCACCAGCACCCGGACTAGCGGGAGGAGCACAGATACGCAGTATTTT; CDR3: CATSTRTSGRSTDTQYF
V: TRBV5-1; size: -; D: -; J: TRBJ2-6; DNA: TGCGCCAGCAGCTTAAATTGGGCCTCTGGGGCCAACGTCCTGACTTTC; CDR3: CASSLNWASGANVLTF
V: TRBV5-1; size: -; D: -; J: TRBJ2-7; DNA: TGCGCCAGCAGCTTGGCCGGGGTAGTCTCCTCCTACGAGCAGTACTTC; CDR3: CASSLAGVVSSYEQYF
V: TRBV20-1; size: -; D: -; J: TRBJ1-1; DNA: TGCAGTGCTAGTCAGGGAACCTCTGTCGACACTGAAGCTTTCTTT; CDR3: CSASQGTSVDTEAFF
V: TRBV7-2; size: -; D: -; J: TRBJ2-3; DNA: TGTGCCAGCAGCTTTGAGGCAGATACGCAGTATTTT; CDR3: CASSFEADTQYF
V: TRBV24-1; size: -; D: -; J: TRBJ2-2; DNA: TGTGCCATCCCCGCGGGGGGACAGATTCACACCGGGGAGCTGTTTTTT; CDR3: CAIPAGGQIHTGELFF
V: TRBV9; size: -; D: TRBD1; J: TRBJ2-2; DNA: TGTGCCAGCAGCCCGGACAGGTTGAACACCGGGGAGCTGTTTTTT; CDR3: CASSPDRLNTGELFF
V: TRBV28; size: -; D: TRBD1; J: TRBJ2-7; DNA: TGTGCCAGCGGGGCAGGGGGCGCGTACGAGCAGTACTTC; CDR3: CASGAGGAYEQYF
V: TRBV28; size: few; D: -; J: TRBJ1-3; DNA: TGTGCCAGCAGCTCCATCTACGGAGACACCATATATTTT; CDR3: CASSSIYGDTIYF
V: TRBV11-3; size: -; D: TRBD1; J: TRBJ1-3; DNA: TGTGCCAGCAGCTCGGACAGGGAGGCTGGAAACACCATATATTTT; CDR3: CASSSDREAGNTIYF
V: TRBV18; size: -; D: -; J: TRBJ1-5; DNA: TGTGCCAGCTCACTGCAAGGGAGCTCAAATCAGCCCCAGCATTTT; CDR3: CASSLQGSSNQPQHF
V: TRBV10-1; size: -; D: -; J: TRBJ2-1; DNA: TGCGCCAGCAGTGGAGACAACCCGAGCTCCTACAATGAGCAGTTCTTC; CDR3: CASSGDNPSSYNEQFF
V: TRBV7-9; size: once; D: -; J: TRBJ1-5; DNA: TGTGCCAGCAGTACGACAGGTAATCAGCCCCAGCATTTT; CDR3: CASSTTGNQPQHF
V: TRBV7-2; size: -; D: TRBD1; J: TRBJ2-2; DNA: TGTGCCAGCAGCTACAACAGGGGGAATGGGGAGCTGTTTTTT; CDR3: CASSYNRGNGELFF
V: TRBV6-2/TRBV6-3; size: -; D: TRBD1; J: TRBJ1-1; DNA: TGTGCCAGCAGTTACCCCCTCGACAGGGCCGGAAACACTGAAGCTTTCTTT; CDR3: CASSYPLDRAGNTEAFF
V: TRBV30; size: -; D: -; J: TRBJ2-5; DNA: TGTGCCGGGACACTCCAAGAGACCCAGTACTTC; CDR3: CAGTLQETQYF
V: TRBV28; size: -; D: TRBD1; J: TRBJ2-7; DNA: TGTGCCAGCAAATTTGGGACAGGAAGCTCCTACGAGCAGTACTTC; CDR3: CASKFGTGSSYEQYF
V: TRBV3-1/TRBV3-2; size: -; D: -; J: TRBJ1-1; DNA: TGTGCCAGCAGCCCCCGATTTGGCCCTGAAGCTTTCTTT; CDR3: CASSPRFGPEAFF
V: TRBV7-2; size: many; D: TRBD2; J: TRBJ2-1; DNA: TGTGCCAGCAGCGGGTGGAGACTCGGGAAGCGGGGTCACAATGAGCAGTTCTTC; CDR3: CASSGWRLGKRGHNEQFF
V: TRBV2; size: -; D: -; J: TRBJ1-6; DNA: TGTGCCAGCAGGGCAGAAAATTCACCCCTCCACTTT; CDR3: CASRAENSPLHF
V: TRBV7-2; size: -; D: -; J: TRBJ2-7; DNA: TGTGCCAGCAGCTTAGCGATTAACGGTCCCTACGAGCAGTACTTC; CDR3: CASSLAINGPYEQYF
V: TRBV6-5; size: -; D: -; J: TRBJ1-1; DNA: TGTGCCAGCAGTCCTGGGGGGGGGAGGCAGGGGGCTTTCTTT; CDR3: CASSPGGGRQGAFF
V: TRBV9; size: once; D: TRBD1; J: TRBJ2-2; DNA: TGTGCCAGCAGCGGAGGACAGGGAAACACCGGGGAGCTGTTTTTT; CDR3: CASSGGQGNTGELFF
V: TRBV9; size: -; D: -; J: TRBJ2-2; DNA: TGTGCCAGCAGCGTAGTCGGGGCCGGGGAGCTGTTTTTT; CDR3: CASSVVGAGELFF
V: TRBV4-1; size: -; D: -; J: TRBJ2-7; DNA: TGCGCCAGCAGCCGCAATCAGGGGTTAGGGGGCTACGAGCAGTACTTC; CDR3: CASSRNQGLGGYEQYF
V: TRBV19; size: -; D: -; J: TRBJ2-6; DNA: TGTGCCAGTAGCCCCGACCGAACTAGCTCTGGGGCCAACGTCCTGACTTTC; CDR3: CASSPDRTSSGANVLTF
V: TRBV7-9; size: -; D: -; J: TRBJ2-7; DNA: TGTGCCAGCAGCTCCCTCAGGGTCGAGCAGTACTTC; CDR3: CASSSLRVEQYF
V: TRBV5-1; size: -; D: TRBD1; J: TRBJ1-1; DNA: TGCGCCAGCAGTTATGGGACAGGGTATCGTGCTTTCTTT; CDR3: CASSYGTGYRAFF
V: TRBV6-5; size: -; D: -; J: TRBJ1-1; DNA: TGTGCCAGCATATTCTTGGGGAGGGACACTGAAGCTTTCTTT; CDR3: CASIFLGRDTEAFF
V: TRBV2; size: -; D: -; J: TRBJ1-5; DNA: TGTGCCAGCAACCGACAGAGCAATCAGCCCCAGCATTTT; CDR3: CASNRQSNQPQHF
V: TRBV2; size: -; D: TRBD2; J: TRBJ2-7; DNA: TGTGCCAGCGAGGGGACTAGCGGATCCTACGAGCAGTACTTC; CDR3: CASEGTSGSYEQYF
V: TRBV7-2; size: -; D: -; J: TRBJ2-7; DNA: TGTGCCAGCAGCCCAGGGGGGCGCGAGCAGTACTTC; CDR3: CASSPGGREQYF
V: TRBV28; size: -; D: -; J: TRBJ1-5; DNA: TGTGCCTGCTCGACAGATCAAGATCAGCCCCAGCATTTT; CDR3: CACSTDQDQPQHF
V: TRBV18; size: -; D: TRBD1; J: TRBJ1-3; DNA: TGTGCCAGCTCACCAAAGCGCGCCGGGACAGACTCTGGAAACACCATATATTTT; CDR3: CASSPKRAGTDSGNTIYF
V: TRBV4-1; size: -; D: -; J: TRBJ2-7; DNA: TGCGCCAGCAGCACCCGGGACTCTGACTACGAGCAGTACTTC; CDR3: CASSTRDSDYEQYF
V: TRBV15; size: -; D: -; J: TRBJ1-6; DNA: TGTGCCACCCGTTCGGGGAACTATAATTCACCCCTCCACTTT; CDR3: CATRSGNYNSPLHF
V: TRBV11-2; size: -; D: TRBD2; J: TRBJ2-5; DNA: TGTGCCAGCAGCCCAGGGACTAGCGCTCGGGAGACCCAGTACTTC; CDR3: CASSPGTSARETQYF
V: TRBV27; size: -; D: TRBD1; J: TRBJ1-3; DNA: TGTGCCAGCAGTACGACAGGGCGAGCTGGAAACACCATATATTTT; CDR3: CASSTTGRAGNTIYF
V: TRBV6-5; size: -; D: TRBD1; J: TRBJ1-6; DNA: TGTGCCAGCAGTTACTCCGGGACAGGCAATTCACCCCTCCACTTT; CDR3: CASSYSGTGNSPLHF
V: TRBV5-5; size: -; D: TRBD2; J: TRBJ2-3; DNA: TGTGCCAGCAGCCTCTGGGAGGGGTTTGGCACAGATACGCAGTATTTT; CDR3: CASSLWEGFGTDTQYF
V: TRBV29-1; size: few; D: TRBD1; J: TRBJ2-2; DNA: TGCAGCGTTGTTTCGGGACAGGGGGCGAACACCGGGGAGCTGTTTTTT; CDR3: CSVVSGQGANTGELFF
V: TRBV7-2; size: -; D: -; J: TRBJ2-4; DNA: TGTGCCAGCAGCTCCTACAGGGTCGGGGACATTCAGTACTTC; CDR3: CASSSYRVGDIQYF
V: TRBV2; size: -; D: TRBD1; J: TRBJ1-5; DNA: TGTGCCAGCAGTAGACAGGGAGGCAATCAGCCCCAGCATTTT; CDR3: CASSRQGGNQPQHF
V: TRBV6-1; size: -; D: TRBD2; J: TRBJ2-3; DNA: TGTGCCAGCAGTGAGGCTGTCGGGGGGACTAGGGGGTCAGATACGCAGTATTTT; CDR3: CASSEAVGGTRGSDTQYF
V: TRBV7-2; size: -; D: -; J: TRBJ2-2; DNA: TGTGCCAGCAGCTTAATGACAGGCCCCGGGGAGCTGTTTTTT; CDR3: CASSLMTGPGELFF